The entry below describes one T cell receptor (beta chain). The antigen is undetermined. Mismatch with germline at one junction end may stem from a read error. The time point is: persistent/refractory GD, antithyroid drugs over 5 years with positive TRAb. RNA isolated from PBMCs was used to make the TCR library. This entry is derived from a study of regulatory T cells in long-lasting Graves disease. The study's findings and limits: The sample size was small, and this may have reduced accuracy.

The CDR3 runs to 12 residues. Germline loops: CDR1 ENHRY, CDR2 SYGVKD. Arm-PCR of CDR3 regions and iRepertoire HTBI primers were used to build TCR beta libraries. TCRdb re-derived calls from the multiplex PCR reads in MiXCR, one entry per CDR3 protein. The table lists some 450,000 distinct CDR3 sequences, 23% of them singletons. The genes are TRBV10-3 and TRBJ1-1; TRBD1 agrees at 7 bases. The TCR sequence derives from a female donor with Graves disease. This sample comprised peripheral blood mononuclear cells (PBMCs), obtained when the disease was refractory, from a patient treated with antithyroid drugs. The CDR3 sequence is CAISGGGTEASF. CDR3 DNA sequence: TGTGCCATCAGTGGAGGGGGCACTGAAGCTTCCTTT.